This passage covers 15 T cell receptor beta chains from one sample sequenced in a study of regulatory T cells in long-lasting Graves disease. The TCR beta library used iRepertoire HTBI primers with Arm-PCR amplification of CDR3. One entry per CDR3 protein, called by TCRdb with MiXCR from the multiplex PCR reads. Here the sample spans almost 350,000 distinct CDR3 sequences, less than 20% being singletons. The time point is: persistent/refractory GD, antithyroid drugs over 5 years with positive TRAb. RNA from PBMCs was the source of the TCR library. The sample consisted of peripheral blood mononuclear cells (PBMCs), taken when the disease was refractory, from a patient treated with antithyroid drugs. These receptors came from a female donor with Graves disease.

This clonotype was picked up a small number of times. The genes are TRBV19 and TRBJ1-1; D might be TRBD1 (5 bases). Trimming pared 1 base from V and 0 bases from J, leaving 12 bases between. The CDR3 extends over 16 amino acids. Germline V gene data show CDR1 as LNHDA and CDR2 as SQIVND (reference sequence). CDR3 sequence: CASSIGQGVMNTEAFF. CDR3 in DNA: TGTGCCAGTAGTATAGGGCAGGGCGTAATGAACACTGAAGCTTTCTTT.

In this sample, this clonotype turned up many times. The chain has TRBV2 and TRBJ2-7; D is uncertain. The CDR3 loop spans 12 amino acids. The V gene's germline CDR1 is SNHLY and CDR2 FYNNEI. The V end lost 6 bases, the J end lost 5 bases, and 11 bases lay between the germline ends. CDR3 region: CASSVTRNEQYF. As DNA, the CDR3 is TGTGCCAGCAGCGTAACGAGAAACGAGCAGTACTTC.

There are many counts of this clonotype. The rearrangement uses TRBV5-1 and TRBJ2-5; 9 nucleotides agree with TRBD1. Germline V CDR1 and CDR2: SGHRS, YFSETQ. The CDR3 is 13 residues long. After removal of 6 bases from V and 2 bases from J, the junction contained 2 bases not matched to a gene. In DNA form, the CDR3 reads TGCGCCAGCATGGGACAGGGACAAGAGACCCAGTACTTC. It encodes CASMGQGQETQYF.

This clonotype was detected a few times. The rearrangement uses TRBV7-8 and TRBJ1-5; no definite D call. The CDR3 has 14 residues. Trimming shortened V by 0 bases and J by 7 bases, and 10 bases separated the two germline ends. Germline V CDR1 and CDR2: SGHVS, FQNEAQ. The CDR3 region is CASSLAVLRQPQHF. The CDR3 region has the DNA TGTGCCAGCAGCTTAGCGGTCCTACGGCAGCCCCAGCATTTT.

At least ten counts were recorded for this clonotype. The rearrangement links TRBV28 to TRBJ2-5; TRBD1 aligns across 12 bases. The CDR3 length is 17 residues. V gave up 6 bases and J gave up 5 bases; unmatched junction bases: 13. Germline V gene data show CDR1 as MDHEN and CDR2 as SYDVKM. The CDR3 bases are TGTGCCAGCAGCCTCTCCGGGACAGGGGGCGGATGGGAGACCCAGTACTTC. Its protein is CASSLSGTGGGWETQYF.

In its sample, this clonotype was seen a few times. The rearrangement links TRBV28 to TRBJ1-3, with 7 bases that match TRBD1. CDR1 and CDR2 (germline): MDHEN, SYDVKM. This CDR3 region has 14 residues. Trimming removed 9 bases from V and 3 bases from J; junction bases left unmatched: 8. The CDR3 here is CASQGGAGGNTIYF. Here the CDR3 DNA reads TGTGCCAGTCAAGGGGGCGCGGGTGGAAACACCATATATTTT. The variable domain in full, with the rest retrieved from reference TRBV28 and TRBJ1-3, is DVKVTQSSRYLVKRTGEKVFLECVQDMDHENMFWYRQDPGLGLRLIYFSYDVKMKEKGDIPEGYSVSREKKERFSLILESASTNQTSMYLCASQGGAGGNTIYFGEGSWLTVV.

The chain uses TRBV29-1 and TRBJ2-7; 7 positions agree with TRBD1. V gave up 6 bases and J gave up 3 bases; unmatched junction bases: 8. The CDR3 contains 13 residues. Germline CDR1 and CDR2: SQVTM and ANQGSEA. DNA of the CDR3: TGCAGCGTGGAGACAGGGTTTAACTACGAGCAGTACTTC. It codes for CSVETGFNYEQYF.

The table lists this clonotype with many counts. This chain joins TRBV29-1 and TRBJ2-5; 11 nucleotides match TRBD2. Germline lookup yields CDR1 SQVTM and CDR2 ANQGSEA. The V and J ends lost 4 bases and 5 bases, in that order; junction bases with no gene match: 3. The CDR3 consists of 13 residues. The chain's CDR3 is CSVASGRTETQYF. CDR3 nucleotides: TGCAGCGTTGCTAGCGGGAGGACCGAGACCCAGTACTTC. Drawing the rest from reference TRBV29-1 and TRBJ2-5, the complete variable domain is SAVISQKPSRDICQRGTSLTIQCQVDSQVTMMFWYRQQPGQSLTLIATANQGSEATYESGFVIDKFPISRPNLTFSTLTVSNMSPEDSSIYLCSVASGRTETQYFGPGTRLLVL.

The J gene is TRBJ1-2, the V gene TRBV4-1; D is undetermined. V lost 3 bases to trimming and J lost 7 bases, with 18 bases between them. The CDR3 contains 15 residues. Germline CDR1 is MGHRA and CDR2 is YSYEKL. CDR3 nucleotides: TGCGCCAGCAGCCACCCGGCGAGGCGAGCTTCTGGCTACACCTTC. Its translation: CASSHPARRASGYTF.

Remarks on this clonotype: A single base separates this from a much larger clone, so it may be a read error. This chain connects TRBV28 to TRBJ2-4; D may correspond to TRBD1 or TRBD2 (5 bases each). CDR3 length equals 15 residues. Germline CDR1 is MDHEN and CDR2 is SYDVKM. The V end lost 6 bases, the J end lost 10 bases, and 22 bases lay between the germline ends. CDR3 coding DNA: TGTGCCAGCAGCGGACAAGCAGCACCACGGGGTATTCAGTACTTC. Translated: CASSGQAAPRGIQYF.

The table lists this clonotype with many counts. This chain uses TRBV19 with TRBJ1-5; 11 nucleotides line up with TRBD1. The J segment lost 1 base and the V segment lost 6 bases, leaving 11 bases of the junction unmatched. The length of the CDR3 is 18 residues. Germline CDR1 and CDR2: LNHDA and SQIVND (reference sequence). Here the CDR3 reads CASSTGTGGYGSNQPQHF. CDR3 sequence (DNA): TGTGCCAGTAGCACCGGGACAGGGGGTTACGGCAGCAATCAGCCCCAGCATTTT.

The table lists this clonotype with many counts. This chain connects TRBV11-2 to TRBJ2-5, with TRBD2 as a possible D gene (5 bases). Per the germline V gene, CDR1 is SGHAT and CDR2 is FQNNGV. V lost 0 bases, J lost 7 bases, and 12 bases lay in between. There are 14 residues in the CDR3. The CDR3 region is CASSLEPGRGTQYF. In DNA, the CDR3 is TGTGCCAGCAGCTTAGAGCCAGGACGGGGGACCCAGTACTTC.

This clonotype was seen more than once but under ten times. DNA for the CDR3: TGCAGTGCAAGCAGGGCCTCCTACAATGAGCAGTTCTTC. Translation gives CSASRASYNEQFF. V and J are TRBV20-1 and TRBJ2-1; D may be TRBD1 (5 bases). Trimming removed 6 bases at V and 0 bases at J, with 9 bases between. The CDR3 is 13 residues long. The germline CDR1 and CDR2 sequences are DFQATT and SNEGSKA (reference sequence).

This chain connects TRBV4-3 to TRBJ1-3; D is ambiguous. V was clipped by 1 base and J by 3 bases, with 10 bases between them. Germline loops: CDR1 LGHNA, CDR2 YSLEER. The CDR3 length is 15 residues. The CDR3 loop is CASSQGQSFGNTIYF. The CDR3 DNA reads TGCGCCAGCAGCCAAGGTCAGAGCTTTGGAAACACCATATATTTT.

This clonotype was detected many times. The chain uses TRBV6-5 and TRBJ1-5; no reliable D call. V lost 0 bases, J lost 5 bases, and 5 bases lay in between. Germline lookup yields CDR1 MNHEY and CDR2 SVGAGI. The CDR3 sequence is 13 residues long. Here the CDR3 reads CASSYSLYQPQHF. In DNA, the CDR3 is TGTGCCAGCAGTTACTCACTCTATCAGCCCCAGCATTTT.